The present T cell receptor beta chain was sequenced within a study of CD8+ T cells in alopecia areata (dated by TCRdb to between 2017 and 2018). For context, the study as a whole: Treated patients were enrolled in an open-label pilot trial of oral tofacitinib at 5 to 10 mg twice daily for moderate-to-severe alopecia areata. Tofacitinib was given for 6 to 18 months, followed by 6 months of follow-up off drug to assess delayed response and recurrence. Scalp clonality was compared among normal scalp (n=4), patchy alopecia areata scalp (n=8), and alopecia totalis/universalis scalp (n=8). The study used high-throughput TCRbeta sequencing to examine T cell clonal expansion in alopecia areata, in both the C3H/HeJ mouse model and human patients. Human TCRbeta sequencing covered scalp tissue and sorted CD4+ and CD8+ peripheral blood T cells from patchy and totalis/universalis alopecia areata patients and healthy controls. RNA was extracted with the PAXgene miRNA kit for fixed scalp, the miRNeasy kit for PBMCs, and the RNeasy kit for mouse skin. Amplification of TCRbeta CDR3 regions was done by immunoSEQ multiplex PCR using 35 Vbeta forward primers and 13 Jbeta reverse primers. The SALT score, which quantifies the percentage of affected scalp surface area, was used to measure disease severity in treated patients. Tofacitinib-treated patients had biopsies at baseline and at 4 and 24 weeks of treatment, with a later scalp biopsy in several patients. The study at large found these results: Tofacitinib significantly decreased scalp clonality and the number of expanded CD8+ clones among the top 100 scalp clones. Compared with mice, TCR sequences shared between patients were less clear, possibly partly because of HLA diversity across the patient population. Unlike mouse skin, which is dominated by gammadelta T cells, normal human skin has resident alphabeta T cells that are also sequenced, and this complicates analysis of the scalp TCR repertoire. Compared with normal scalp, lesional scalp had higher clonality and more expanded CD8+ clones, particularly in alopecia totalis/universalis, a pattern that suggests antigenic drive. Because the treated cohort was small and included a single nonresponder, larger studies are needed to assess links between baseline CD8+ expansion and response. During tofacitinib treatment, many expanded lesional clones remained in scalp and blood, and this persistence may partly explain relapse after treatment is stopped.

The time point label here, explained by the study, means: less than five weeks on oral tofacitinib. The treatment or condition label corresponds to: oral pan-JAK inhibitor, 5-10 mg twice daily. Lesional scalp punch biopsies and peripheral blood were obtained from alopecia areata patients. PBMCs were separated by density centrifugation and stained for CD3, CD4 and CD8, after which CD4+ and CD8+ T cells were sorted on a FACSAria. A few counts support this clone. Its cognate antigen has yet to be identified. Nothing much larger sits one base from this clone, and base qualities are not available. V loses 8 bases of germline sequence and J loses 5 bases, and the interval between the two ends is 9 bases. According to the germline V gene, CDR1 reads SNHLY and CDR2 reads FYNNEI. Taken from cysteine to phenylalanine, the CDR3 has 11 residues. The DNA shown is the 33-base CDR3, in frame from base 1. Libraries came from the immunoSEQ multiplex PCR assay. RNA was extracted from all samples and reverse transcribed into cDNA as template for TCR sequencing. SuperScript III was used for first-strand cDNA synthesis, primed with a 2:1 mix of oligo-dT and random hexamers. Amplification bias was assessed with a synthetic immune receptor repertoire, and residual bias was removed computationally. As for how the authors treated the data: Raw reads were preprocessed to remove errors, and CDR3 was defined by IMGT conventions from the conserved cysteine to phenylalanine. To get clonality, Shannon entropy was normalized by log2 of the number of productive unique TCRs and the result was subtracted from 1. Whether each scalp clone was CD4 or CD8 was inferred by checking scalp TCRbeta sequences against the CD4 and CD8 repertoires from sorted blood. TCRdb provides this immuneACCESS table in a form limited to in-frame rearrangements. Some clones are lacking; in checked studies, under half of them reflect an unresolved V gene, and why the rest are absent is not known. Clonal size and the V and J genes are those of that table, whereas D and trimming came from the DNA. Here the sample has around 120,000 clones; 58% occur a single time. The ten largest clonotypes hold around 30% of the sample.

The specimen was CD8+ T cells sorted from blood, collected at week 4, from a patient treated with tofacitinib. The sequence derives from a human donor with alopecia areata. The chain is made from TRBV2 and TRBJ1-2; the D gene is perhaps TRBD1, from 6 matching bases. The nucleotide sequence is given as TGTGCCAGCGTCGGGACATATGGCTACACCTTC. This translates into CASVGTYGYTF.